The clone carrying this T cell receptor beta chain was seen a handful of times. The assay was immunoSEQ multiplex PCR, and TCRdb's table has in-frame clones only and misses some. The sample has approximately 120,000 clones; around 89% are singletons. The CDR3 has 15 residues. Germline CDR1 and CDR2: SGDLS and YYNGEE. V was pared by 3 bases and J by 1 base, with 4 bases of the junction left unmatched. The sample comes from a study of blood T cell repertoires in COVID-19. The source of this sequence is a human donor in a cohort sampled during active COVID-19. The V call is TRBV9, the J call TRBJ2-3, with 8 nucleotides matching TRBD2. The material sequenced was peripheral blood. The CDR3 is CASSAGGAGTDTQYF. The CDR3, as DNA: TGTGCCAGCAGCGCCGGGGGGGCCGGCACAGATACGCAGTATTTT.